A single sample is the source of the 10 T cell receptor beta chains below, sequenced in a study of T cell clonality in common variable immunodeficiency. Repertoires were generated with immunoSEQ multiplex PCR, while TCRdb's copy carries only in-frame clones and drops some. The sample holds about 35,000 clones, and no clone turns up only once. Specimen: peripheral blood mononuclear cells. The receptor set was obtained from a person aged 18 to 75 in good health.

This clone was seen at least ten times. The read finishes 3 residues shy of the CDR3 end, and the germline J gene is used to complete it. V is TRBV7-2 and J is TRBJ2-7; 10 bases map to TRBD2. CDR1 SGHTA and CDR2 FQGNSA come from the germline V gene. The V segment lost 5 bases and the J segment 6 bases; nucleotides outside the gene matches: 4. The CDR3 is 13 amino acids. CDR3 bases read: TGTGCCAGCAGCACAGGACTAGCGGCCGAG. Protein sequence: CASSTGLAAE. The whole CDR3 is CASSTGLAAEQYF.

This clone came up many times. The missing CDR3 end, 3 residues past where the read stops, is filled in from the germline J gene. V is TRBV20-1 and J is TRBJ1-6; 8 bases match TRBD1. V shed 2 bases, J shed 7 bases, and the junction held 10 bases outside the gene matches. Looked up from germline, CDR1 is DFQATT and CDR2 is SNEGSKA (reference sequence). This CDR3 contains 16 residues. CDR3 region: CSARPTGTGGNSPLHF. The CDR3 bases that were read are TGCAGTGCTAGACCTACCGGGACAGGAGGGAATTCACCC.

This clone was detected many times. The read is 3 residues too short to cover the CDR3 end, so that end is filled in from the germline J gene. V is TRBV6-1 and J is TRBJ2-5; the match to TRBD1 covers 7 bases. The CDR3 is 15 amino acids. The V gene's germline CDR1 is MNHNS and CDR2 SASEGT. Trimming cost V 2 bases and J 6 bases; bases outside gene matches: 9. This CDR3 is CASSERGQGDKTQYF. The CDR3 DNA, read in part, is TGTGCCAGCAGTGAAAGGGGGCAGGGGGACAAGACC.

Many counts were recorded for this clone. The CDR3 is cut off 3 residues early in the read; its end comes from the germline J gene. The chain joins TRBV20-1 to TRBJ2-5; 12 bases agree with TRBD1. Germline trimming cut 3 bases from V and 6 bases from J; bases unmatched to any gene: 17. There are 18 residues in the CDR3. Germline CDR1 reads DFQATT; CDR2 reads SNEGSKA (reference sequence). Incomplete CDR3 DNA: TGCAGTGCTAGTACCGGGACAGGGGGCAGGGGCCACACCCAGACC. It encodes CSASTGTGGRGHTQT. The entire CDR3 protein is CSASTGTGGRGHTQTQYF.

Comments on this clone: The CDR3 end lies 3 residues beyond the end of the read and is filled in from the germline J gene. This rearrangement joins TRBV6-1 to TRBJ1-5; D is unclear. The V gene's germline CDR1 is MNHNS and CDR2 SASEGT. The CDR3 has 13 residues. V was trimmed by 4 bases and J by 7 bases, leaving 11 bases between them. CDR3: CASSADMRQPQHF. The DNA read from the CDR3 is TGTGCCAGCAGTGCCGACATGAGGCAGCCC.

This clone was counted at least ten times. The CDR3 end lies 3 residues beyond the end of the read and is filled in from the germline J gene. This chain connects TRBV4-1 to TRBJ2-7; 9 bases align to TRBD2. Per germline, CDR1 MGHRA and CDR2 YSYEKL. CDR3 length: 16 amino acids. V shed 3 bases, J shed 0 bases, and the junction held 6 bases outside the gene matches. CDR3 DNA, as far as it was read: TGCGCCAGCAGCCAGTTGACTAGCGGATCCTCCTACGAG. Translation: CASSQLTSGSSYE. The whole CDR3 region reads CASSQLTSGSSYEQYF.

This clone was seen at least ten times. The read gets to within 3 residues of the CDR3 end, and the germline J gene fills in the rest. The J gene is TRBJ1-2, the V gene TRBV5-1, with 7 bases matching TRBD1. This CDR3 is 15 amino acids long. J gave up 4 bases and V 0 bases, and 6 bases lay outside the gene matches. Germline values: CDR1 SGHRS, CDR2 YFSETQ. The CDR3 sequence is CASSLDPGQLYGYTF. CDR3 DNA (partial): TGCGCCAGCAGCTTGGACCCGGGACAGCTCTATGGC. Full variable domain (rest looked up from reference TRBV5-1 and TRBJ1-2): KAGVTQTPRYLIKTRGQQVTLSCSPISGHRSVSWYQQTPGQGLQFLFEYFSETQRNKGNFPGRFSGRQFSNSRSEMNVSTLELGDSALYLCASSLDPGQLYGYTFGSGTRLTVV.

This clone was observed many times. The read ends 3 residues shy of where the CDR3 ends; the end is completed using the germline J gene. The chain recombines TRBV7-9 with TRBJ1-2; the D gene is possibly TRBD1 (5 bases). There are 14 residues in the CDR3. Trimming shortened V by 7 bases and J by 0 bases, and 12 bases separated the two germline ends. Germline V gene sequence: CDR1 SEHNR, CDR2 FQNEAQ (reference sequence). The sequenced CDR3 bases are TGTGCCAGCACCACGGGGGGGACTAACTATGGC. It translates to CASTTGGTNYG. Given in full, the CDR3 is CASTTGGTNYGYTF.

This clone was seen a handful of times. The CDR3 end falls 3 residues outside the read, so it is completed with the germline J gene. V usage is TRBV7-9 and J usage is TRBJ1-2; D uncertain. V was pared by 5 bases and J by 5 bases, with 9 bases between. The germline gives CDR1 SEHNR, CDR2 FQNEAQ (reference sequence). The CDR3 spans 12 residues. The CDR3 DNA, read in part, is TGTGCCAGCAGCCAGATTCAATATGGC. Protein: CASSQIQYG. The CDR3 in its entirety is CASSQIQYGYTF.

Worth noting for this clone: The read halts 3 residues ahead of the CDR3 end, with the missing end drawn from the germline J gene. The chain recombines TRBV2 with TRBJ1-6, with 8 bases matching TRBD1. The CDR3 loop spans 16 amino acids. The junction had 13 bases not matched to a gene; V was cut back by 5 bases and J by 10 bases. The germline CDR1 and CDR2 sequences are SNHLY and FYNNEI. CDR3: CASSTSRQGAGSPLHF. The CDR3 bases that were read are TGTGCCAGCAGTACCAGTCGGCAGGGGGCAGGATCACCC. The whole variable domain, remainder taken from reference TRBV2 and TRBJ1-6, is EPEVTQTPSHQVTQMGQEVILRCVPISNHLYFYWYRQILGQKVEFLVSFYNNEISEKSEIFDDQFSVERPDGSNFTLKIRSTKLEDSAMYFCASSTSRQGAGSPLHFGNGTRLTVT.